A selection of T cell receptor beta chains follows, all from one sample in a study of lymphopenia after photon versus proton radiotherapy. The table came from immunoSEQ multiplex PCR; TCRdb's copy has only in-frame clones and leaves some out. This sample yields approximately 21,000 clones, of which 75% to 90% are seen a single time; roughly 20% belongs to the top ten. Source: peripheral blood, taken from a patient treated with photon-based radiotherapy. These receptors were taken from a man aged 55 to 70 with pancreatic cancer. The CDR3 runs from the conserved cysteine through the conserved F or W. The D gene is left open where the match is weak.

d_call v_call cdr3_aa
- TRBV27 CASSFGGSTDTQYF
TRBD1 TRBV7-2 CASSPDRVAEKLFF
- TRBV11-1 CASSPWGGASSYEQYF
- TRBV30 CAWSEGNSNQPQHF
- TRBV7-8 CASSLVESETEAFF
TRBD1 TRBV6-6 CASSPGGTEAFF
- TRBV11-2 CASSSMLTGGRTEAFF
- TRBV11-1 CASSFSPVQVGAFF
TRBD1 TRBV6-1 CASSEAVLGGANTGELFF
- TRBV11-2 CASNPGVSEAFF
- TRBV7-8 CASSLEVSWYTEAFF
TRBD1 TRBV11-2 CASSTGVGEGNTIYF
- TRBV4-3 CASSQVRDTNTGELFF
- TRBV6-7 CASVMHRGNTIYF
TRBD2 TRBV4-3 CASSQVLLAGNTDTQYF
- TRBV19 CASSIPKPGQGFGPQHF
- TRBV27 CASSPKSQPWSEAFF
TRBD1 TRBV5-1 CASSPGQGSPNTEAFF
- TRBV7-3 CASSLTPELGGITEAFF
TRBD1 TRBV7-2 CASSVGQGRYEQYF
- TRBV5-4 CASSLARGTDTQYF
- TRBV29-1 CSVGTVRGYTF
- TRBV4-2 CASSQDSGAIVYEQYF
- TRBV7-9 CASSLVPVGGRNYGYTF
TRBD2 TRBV4-1 CASRKLAGAGGVNEQFF
TRBD1 TRBV18 CASSPGTGASGANVLTF
- TRBV29-1 CSVEFVGESQGEQYF
- TRBV5-5 CASSLAPNPSYEQYF
TRBD1 TRBV7-6 CASSIGQVSWGNEQFF
- TRBV7-2 CASSFGTENYEQYF
TRBD2 TRBV5-5 CATRTSGVTGELFF
- TRBV18 CASGGRAGEQYF
- TRBV9 CASSVGPRIQETQYF
- TRBV6-5 CASSYVRFNEKLFF
- TRBV5-1 CASSPGRIVGGYTF
TRBD1 TRBV19 CASRDSPVSGNTIYF
TRBD1 TRBV7-3 CASSQGQGVEQFF
- TRBV18 CASSLVGATEAFF
- TRBV15 CATSRDTGTLNTEAFF
- TRBV20-1 CSAPDSMGYTF
- TRBV6-6 CASSYPTPQKLFF
- TRBV2 CASRADRTGELFF
- TRBV7-2 CASSLGSLTYEQYF
- TRBV5-6 CASSLGYSNYGYTF
- TRBV18 CASSPSRDRYEQYF
- TRBV2 CASSEPGGYNSPLHF
- TRBV7-8 CASSRTAEAFF
TRBD1 TRBV27 CASSITPTGKNSPLHF
- TRBV6-1 CASLRASGGNQPQHF
- TRBV6-5 CASSKGHFNYGYTF
TRBD1 TRBV2 CASRPMTGGYSNQPQHF
TRBD1 TRBV2 CASRGDRANQPQHF
- TRBV2 CASTVHPFYMNTEAFF
TRBD1 TRBV30 CAWERTGRADTQYF
TRBD1 TRBV7-9 CASRTAGQGSYEQYF